This T cell receptor beta chain was recorded in a study of blood T cell repertoires in COVID-19. Overall study: Samples taken during acute and convalescent COVID-19 were collected in the United States, Italy and Spain. PBMCs, B-cell-depleted T cells, or T cells were the source of the cDNA or gDNA that made up the material.

V dropped 7 bases and J dropped 7 bases, with 17 bases sitting between them. The CDR3 has 14 residues. CDR1 is MNHNY, CDR2 SVGAGI, per germline (reference sequence). Original data processing: Counts of nucleated cells, estimated from reference gene primer amplification, were obtained. Clones were sequenced by immunoSEQ multiplex PCR, and TCRdb holds only the in-frame ones, with some missing. Clonal size and the V and J genes are those of that table, whereas D and trimming came from the DNA. The profile shows roughly 79,000 clones, 80% to 90% of them singletons. This receptor was identified in a woman aged 45 to 65 with acute or convalescent COVID-19. Material for sequencing was peripheral blood. This chain connects TRBV6-6 to TRBJ1-5, with D possibly TRBD1 on 5 matching bases. The chain's CDR3 is CASIQSGVVQPQHF. The DNA of the CDR3 is TGTGCCAGCATCCAGTCGGGGGTCGTCCAGCCCCAGCATTTT.